A single sample gave rise to the 15 T cell receptor beta chains below, sequenced in a study of blood T cell repertoires in COVID-19. The repertoire was sequenced with immunoSEQ multiplex PCR; TCRdb's copy has only in-frame clones and lacks some. This sample has about 250,000 clones, with roughly 89% found just once. Sequencing was carried out using peripheral blood. The receptors were sampled from a woman aged 40 to 50 who had recovered from COVID-19.

V and J are TRBV7-2 and TRBJ2-1; 8 nucleotides match TRBD1. In germline, CDR1 is SGHTA, CDR2 FQGNSA. The length of the CDR3 is 15 residues. V trimming: 3 bases; J trimming: 4 bases; junction bases outside the gene matches: 5. The CDR3 here is CASSFDRGIYNEQFF. The CDR3, as DNA: TGTGCCAGCAGCTTCGACAGGGGCATATACAATGAGCAGTTCTTC.

This clone showed up just once. The chain employs TRBV30 and TRBJ2-1; 11 nucleotides match TRBD2. This CDR3 region has 15 residues. CDR1 and CDR2 (germline): GTSNPN, SVGIG (reference sequence). With V trimmed by 2 bases and J by 9 bases, 9 bases remained unmatched. The CDR3 DNA sequence: TGTGCCTGGAGTTTAGCGGGAGGGGTTTCCCCTGAGCAGTTCTTC. As protein: CAWSLAGGVSPEQFF.

The chain links TRBV3-1 (or the pseudogene TRBV3-2) to TRBJ1-1; D gene unclear. Germline lookup yields CDR1 LGHDT and CDR2 YNNKEL (reference sequence). The V gene lost 5 bases and the J gene lost 11 bases, with 15 bases spanning the gap. CDR3 length: 12 residues. The CDR3 DNA sequence: TGTGCCAGCAGCGAAGGGCCCTTACAGGCTTTCTTT. Amino acid sequence: CASSEGPLQAFF.

J is TRBJ1-6 and V is TRBV10-3; D is perhaps TRBD1 (6 bases). Germline CDR1 and CDR2: ENHRY and SYGVKD. Between the trimmed V and J ends, which lost 2 bases and 0 bases, there was a span of 14 bases. The CDR3 covers 18 residues. CDR3 sequence: CAISEGQMLSSYNSPLHF. CDR3 bases: TGTGCCATCAGTGAGGGACAGATGCTTAGCTCCTATAATTCACCCCTCCACTTT.

The rearrangement joins TRBV5-6 to TRBJ2-7; D remains unclear. The CDR3 length is 14 residues. V shed 2 bases and J shed 1 base, with 10 bases lying between them. The germline V gene has CDR1 SGHDT and CDR2 YYEEEE. This CDR3 reads CASSFRVTSYEQYF. In DNA, the CDR3 is TGTGCCAGCAGCTTTCGCGTCACTTCCTACGAGCAGTACTTC.

The rearrangement links TRBV6-1 to TRBJ2-7; D is undetermined. CDR1 is MNHNS and CDR2 is SASEGT in the germline V gene. V was pared by 0 bases and J by 1 base, with 4 bases between. The CDR3 totals 13 residues. CDR3 sequence: CASSEASSYEQYF. CDR3 sequence (DNA): TGTGCCAGCAGTGAAGCTTCGTCCTACGAGCAGTACTTC.

This CDR3 is CASSQGSQGSYEQYF. CDR3 coding DNA: TGTGCCAGCAGCCAAGGTTCACAGGGGTCCTACGAGCAGTACTTC. The rearrangement uses TRBV3-1 (or the pseudogene TRBV3-2) and TRBJ2-7, with 7 bases matching TRBD1. Germline trimming cut 1 base from V and 1 base from J; bases unmatched to any gene: 4. The V gene's germline CDR1 is LGHDT and CDR2 YNNKEL (reference sequence). This CDR3 comprises 15 residues.

This chain joins TRBV12-3 or TRBV12-4 and TRBJ2-3; possible D gene TRBD1, 5 bases. The CDR3 contains 13 residues. V lost 6 bases and J lost 1, with 8 bases in between. The CDR3 spells CASSLTGTDTQYF. The CDR3 DNA reads as TGTGCCAGCAGCCTGACAGGCACAGATACGCAGTATTTT.

The rearrangement uses TRBV15 and TRBJ2-5, with a tentative D call TRBD1 (6 bases). Trimming took off 1 base at V and 4 bases at J, with 22 bases between the two ends. In germline, CDR1 is LNHNV, CDR2 YYDKDF (reference sequence). The CDR3 has 18 residues. CDR3 sequence reads: CATSRVRSELLQGETQYF. CDR3 bases: TGTGCCACCAGCAGAGTTAGGAGCGAATTATTACAGGGAGAGACCCAGTACTTC. Together with reference TRBV15 and TRBJ2-5, the CDR3 gives the full variable domain: DAMVIQNPRYQVTQFGKPVTLSCSQTLNHNVMYWYQQKSSQAPKLLFHYYDKDFNNEADTPDNFQSRRPNTSFCFLDIRSPGLGDTAMYLCATSRVRSELLQGETQYFGPGTRLLVL.

This chain links TRBV10-3 with TRBJ2-2; TRBD2 might be the D (5 bases). Germline V gene lookup returns CDR1 ENHRY and CDR2 SYGVKD. V lost 6 bases to trimming and J lost 2 bases, with 10 bases between them. There are 14 residues in the CDR3. CDR3 nucleotide sequence: TGTGCCATCAGGAGGGATTCCAACACCGGGGAGCTGTTTTTT. Translated, it gives CAIRRDSNTGELFF.

The chain carries TRBV7-8 and TRBJ2-2, with D possibly being TRBD2 (6 bases). From germline, CDR1 is SGHVS and CDR2 FQNEAQ. CDR3 size: 24 residues. V gave up 5 bases and J gave up 1 base, with 38 bases separating them. The CDR3 is CASSPSGWFAAANDRPVNTGELFF. The CDR3 bases are TGTGCCAGCAGCCCCAGCGGGTGGTTCGCGGCGGCAAATGACAGACCTGTGAACACCGGGGAGCTGTTTTTT.

The gene calls are TRBV27 and TRBJ2-2, with D hard to call. Trimming pared 5 bases from V and 4 bases from J, leaving 11 bases between. Germline values: CDR1 MNHEY, CDR2 SMNVEV (reference sequence). The CDR3 consists of 14 residues. This CDR3 is CASSPLTGTGELFF. The CDR3 DNA reads TGTGCCAGCAGTCCACTAACCGGCACCGGGGAGCTGTTTTTT.

The chain joins TRBV30 to TRBJ1-2; 9 positions match TRBD1. Germline-derived CDR1 and CDR2 are GTSNPN and SVGIG (reference sequence). There are 13 residues in the CDR3. Losses at the gene ends were 1 base for V and 5 bases for J; bases not matched to a gene: 2. The CDR3 bases are TGTGCCTGGAGTGCCGGACAGGGGTATGGCTACACCTTC. This translates into CAWSAGQGYGYTF. The full variable domain, completed using reference TRBV30 and TRBJ1-2, is SQTIHQWPATLVQPVGSPLSLECTVEGTSNPNLYWYRQAAGRGLQLLFYSVGIGQISSEVPQNLSASRPQDRQFILSSKKLLLSDSGFYLCAWSAGQGYGYTFGSGTRLTVV.

The V call is TRBV5-1, the J call TRBJ2-1; 7 bases align to TRBD1. V trimming: 4 bases; J trimming: 9 bases; junction bases outside the gene matches: 16. CDR3 length equals 16 residues. Germline CDR1 is SGHRS and CDR2 is YFSETQ. In nucleotides, the CDR3 is TGCGCCAGCAGCCTCGGGACAGCCGTTCGGTCAGGTGAGCAGTTCTTC. Translation gives CASSLGTAVRSGEQFF.

V gene TRBV4-3 combines with J gene TRBJ2-3; 7 bases map to TRBD2. Per germline, CDR1 LGHNA and CDR2 YSLEER. The junction had 3 bases not matched to a gene; V was cut back by 0 bases and J by 3 bases. The CDR3 runs 15 residues. The CDR3 spells CASSQDLAETDTQYF. In DNA, the CDR3 is TGCGCCAGCAGCCAAGATCTAGCGGAGACAGATACGCAGTATTTT.